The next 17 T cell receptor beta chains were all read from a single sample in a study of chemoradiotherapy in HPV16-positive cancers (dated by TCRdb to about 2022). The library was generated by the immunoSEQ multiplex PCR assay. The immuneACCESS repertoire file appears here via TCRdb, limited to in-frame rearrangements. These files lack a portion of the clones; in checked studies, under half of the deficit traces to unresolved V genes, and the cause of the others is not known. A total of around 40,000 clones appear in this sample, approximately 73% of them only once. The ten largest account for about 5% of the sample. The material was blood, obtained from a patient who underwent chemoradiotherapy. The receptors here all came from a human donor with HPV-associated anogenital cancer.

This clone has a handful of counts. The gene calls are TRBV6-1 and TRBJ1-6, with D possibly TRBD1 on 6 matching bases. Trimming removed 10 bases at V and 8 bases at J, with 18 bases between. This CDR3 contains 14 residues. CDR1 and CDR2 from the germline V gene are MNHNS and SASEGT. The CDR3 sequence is CATPLQGGDSPLHF. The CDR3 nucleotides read TGTGCCACCCCGTTACAGGGTGGTGATTCACCCCTCCACTTT.

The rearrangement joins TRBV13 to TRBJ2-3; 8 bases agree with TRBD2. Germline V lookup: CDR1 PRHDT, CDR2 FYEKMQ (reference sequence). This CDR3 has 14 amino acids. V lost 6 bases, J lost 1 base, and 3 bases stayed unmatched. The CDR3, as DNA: TGTGCCAGCAGGCGGGGGGCTGGCACAGATACGCAGTATTTT. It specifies CASRRGAGTDTQYF.

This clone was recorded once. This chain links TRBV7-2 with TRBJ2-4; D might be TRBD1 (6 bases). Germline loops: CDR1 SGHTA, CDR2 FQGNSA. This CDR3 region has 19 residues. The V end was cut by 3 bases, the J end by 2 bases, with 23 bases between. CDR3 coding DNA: TGTGCCAGCAGCTTTGGGTGGGGGCGCCCGATGTTGTCCAAAAACATTCAGTACTTC. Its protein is CASSFGWGRPMLSKNIQYF.

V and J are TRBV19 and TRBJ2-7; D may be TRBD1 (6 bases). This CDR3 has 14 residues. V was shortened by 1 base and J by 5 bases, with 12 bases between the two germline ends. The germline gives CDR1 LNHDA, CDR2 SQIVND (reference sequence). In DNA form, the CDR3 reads TGTGCCAGTAGTATAGTATTGGGGGCCCACGAGCAGTACTTC. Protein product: CASSIVLGAHEQYF.

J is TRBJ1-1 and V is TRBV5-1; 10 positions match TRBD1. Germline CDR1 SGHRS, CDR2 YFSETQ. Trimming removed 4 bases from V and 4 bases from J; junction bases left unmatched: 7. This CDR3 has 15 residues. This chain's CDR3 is CASSDRDRGSTEAFF. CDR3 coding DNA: TGCGCCAGCAGCGACCGGGACAGGGGTTCCACTGAAGCTTTCTTT.

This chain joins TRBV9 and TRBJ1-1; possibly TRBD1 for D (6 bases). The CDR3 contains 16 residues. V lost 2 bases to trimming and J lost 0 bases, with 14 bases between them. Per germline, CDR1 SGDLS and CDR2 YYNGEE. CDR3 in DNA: TGTGCCAGCAGCGTTGACGAGGGGGGCCTGAACACTGAAGCTTTCTTT. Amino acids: CASSVDEGGLNTEAFF.

The CDR3 coding sequence is TGTGCCAGCACCCCGGCTTGGAGTTATAGCACAGATACGCAGTATTTT. This gives the protein CASTPAWSYSTDTQYF. The V gene is TRBV11-2, the J gene TRBJ2-3; D is undetermined. CDR1 and CDR2 from the germline V gene are SGHAT and FQNNGV. Trimming shortened V by 7 bases and J by 0 bases, and 17 bases separated the two germline ends. The CDR3 has 16 residues.

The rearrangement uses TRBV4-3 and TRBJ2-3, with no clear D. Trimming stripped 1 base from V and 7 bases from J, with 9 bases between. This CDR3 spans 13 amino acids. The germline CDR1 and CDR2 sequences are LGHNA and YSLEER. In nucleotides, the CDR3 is TGCGCCAGCAGCCAAGTTTTGGGAAATACGCAGTATTTT. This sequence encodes CASSQVLGNTQYF.

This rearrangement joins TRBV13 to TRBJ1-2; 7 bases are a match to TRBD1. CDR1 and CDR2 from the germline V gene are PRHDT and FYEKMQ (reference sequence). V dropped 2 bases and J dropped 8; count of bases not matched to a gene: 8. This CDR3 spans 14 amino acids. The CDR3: CASSLSILQGGYTF. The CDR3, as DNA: TGTGCCAGCAGCTTATCGATCCTACAGGGGGGCTACACCTTC.

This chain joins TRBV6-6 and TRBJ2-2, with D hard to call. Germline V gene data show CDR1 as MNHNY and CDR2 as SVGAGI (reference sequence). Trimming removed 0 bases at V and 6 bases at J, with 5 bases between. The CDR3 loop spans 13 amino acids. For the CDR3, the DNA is TGTGCCAGCAGTTACTCTTCGGCCGGGGAGCTGTTTTTT. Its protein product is CASSYSSAGELFF.

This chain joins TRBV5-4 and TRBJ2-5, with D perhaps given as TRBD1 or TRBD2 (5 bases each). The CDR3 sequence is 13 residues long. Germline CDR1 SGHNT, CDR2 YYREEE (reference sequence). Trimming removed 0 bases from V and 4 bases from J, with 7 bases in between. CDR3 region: CASSLGGIETQYF. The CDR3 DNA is TGTGCCAGCAGCTTGGGGGGGATAGAGACCCAGTACTTC.

The DNA of the CDR3 is TGTGCCAGCAGGAGGAACACCGGGGAGCTGTTTTTT. Protein: CASRRNTGELFF. The chain has TRBV27 and TRBJ2-2; D is undetermined. Germline lookup yields CDR1 MNHEY and CDR2 SMNVEV (reference sequence). Between the trimmed V and J ends, which lost 6 bases and 1 base, there was a span of 3 bases. CDR3 length equals 12 residues.

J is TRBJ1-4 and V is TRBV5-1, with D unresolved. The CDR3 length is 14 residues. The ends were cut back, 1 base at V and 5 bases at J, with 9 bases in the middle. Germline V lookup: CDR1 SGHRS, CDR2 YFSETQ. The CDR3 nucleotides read TGCGCCAGCAGCTTGCGGGGTTCCAATGAAAAACTGTTTTTT. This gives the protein CASSLRGSNEKLFF. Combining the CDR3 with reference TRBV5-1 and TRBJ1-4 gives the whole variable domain KAGVTQTPRYLIKTRGQQVTLSCSPISGHRSVSWYQQTPGQGLQFLFEYFSETQRNKGNFPGRFSGRQFSNSRSEMNVSTLELGDSALYLCASSLRGSNEKLFFGSGTQLSVL.

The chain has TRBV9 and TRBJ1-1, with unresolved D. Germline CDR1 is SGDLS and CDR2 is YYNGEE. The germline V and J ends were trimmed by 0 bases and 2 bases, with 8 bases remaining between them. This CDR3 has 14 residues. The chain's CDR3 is CASSVEAANTEAFF. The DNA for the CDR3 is TGTGCCAGCAGCGTAGAGGCAGCCAACACTGAAGCTTTCTTT.

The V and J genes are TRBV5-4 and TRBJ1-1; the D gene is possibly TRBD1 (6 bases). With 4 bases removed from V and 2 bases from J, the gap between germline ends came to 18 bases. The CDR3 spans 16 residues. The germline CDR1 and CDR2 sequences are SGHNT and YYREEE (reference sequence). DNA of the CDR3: TGTGCCAGCAGCGCTGGAAATCCACAGGGAAACACTGAAGCTTTCTTT. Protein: CASSAGNPQGNTEAFF.

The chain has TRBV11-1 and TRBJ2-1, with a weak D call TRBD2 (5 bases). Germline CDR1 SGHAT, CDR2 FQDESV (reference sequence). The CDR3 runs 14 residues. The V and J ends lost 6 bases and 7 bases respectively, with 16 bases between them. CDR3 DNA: TGTGCCAGCAGGGCACTAGTCCGAGGGAATGAGCAGTTCTTC. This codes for CASRALVRGNEQFF.

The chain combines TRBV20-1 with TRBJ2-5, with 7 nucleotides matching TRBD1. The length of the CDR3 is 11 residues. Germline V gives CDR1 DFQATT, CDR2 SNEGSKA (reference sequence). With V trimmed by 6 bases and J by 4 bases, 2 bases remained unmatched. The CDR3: CSAGTAETQYF. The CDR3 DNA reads TGCAGTGCCGGGACAGCAGAGACCCAGTACTTC.